The 9 T cell receptor beta chains presented below share a single source sample, sequenced in a study of T-cell reconstitution after alpha-beta-depleted transplantation in children (dated by TCRdb to 2015 to 2016). This specimen's treatment or condition label, interpreted: allogeneic hematopoietic cell transplantation with graft depleted of TCRalphabeta T cells and CD19 B cells. Libraries were built with PCR. Instrument on record: Illumina HiSeq 2500. TCR library preparation used molecular barcoding, with unique molecular identifiers applied to normalize quantification of the TCRbeta repertoire. TCRdb passed the public sequencing reads through fastp at Q25 and MiXCR, retaining productive beta sequences. Each CDR3 protein appears once, grouped with its most common genes and DNA. This sample holds fewer than 750,000 distinct CDR3 sequences; about 23% were observed only once. The top ten clones comprise 13% to 15% of the sample.

The sample consisted of PBMCs, mostly from graft donor cells, taken 360 days after TCRalphabeta/CD19-depleted stem cell transplant. The receptors shown here come from a boy under two years old who had a stem cell transplant for acute myeloid leukemia, so the T cells may come from the graft donor.

This clonotype was counted at least ten times. CDR3 sequence: CASSYSTDGYTF. DNA for the CDR3: TGTGCCAGCAGTTACTCGACCGATGGCTACACCTTC. V is TRBV6-6 and J is TRBJ1-2; D is ambiguous. The germline gives CDR1 MNHNY, CDR2 SVGAGI (reference sequence). V gave up 0 bases and J gave up 6 bases, with 5 bases separating them. The CDR3 is 12 amino acids.

This clonotype has a count of ten or more. This chain joins TRBV12-3 or TRBV12-4 and TRBJ1-1; tentative D call: TRBD1 (6 bases). The CDR3 is made up of 13 amino acids. Trimming shortened V by 5 bases and J by 6 bases, and 13 bases separated the two germline ends. The CDR3 region has the DNA TGTGCCAGCAGTCCCGGGACAATTTCTGAAGCTTTCTTT. Amino acids: CASSPGTISEAFF.

This clonotype showed up many times. V is TRBV12-3 or TRBV12-4 and J is TRBJ2-4; 9 bases align to TRBD2. The CDR3 has 16 residues. Unmatched junction bases numbered 10, after V lost 3 bases and J lost 7 bases. The CDR3: CASSLRRGGHGNIQYF. The CDR3 DNA reads as TGTGCCAGCAGTTTGAGGCGGGGGGGCCATGGGAACATTCAGTACTTC.

The gene calls are TRBV29-1 and TRBJ2-7, with D unresolved. The V end was cut by 5 bases, the J end by 0 bases, with 8 bases between. From germline, CDR1 is SQVTM and CDR2 ANQGSEA. The CDR3 is made up of 12 amino acids. CDR3 region: CSVSRSSYEQYF. CDR3 nucleotide sequence: TGCAGCGTTTCGAGGAGCTCCTACGAGCAGTACTTC.

The genes are TRBV20-1 and TRBJ2-7; perhaps TRBD2 as D (5 bases). The germline CDR1 and CDR2 sequences are DFQATT and SNEGSKA (reference sequence). V gave up 3 bases and J gave up 3 bases, with 15 bases separating them. This CDR3 is 14 amino acids long. In nucleotides, the CDR3 is TGCAGTGCTAGGGAACAACGGGATTACTACGAGCAGTACTTC. Amino acid sequence: CSAREQRDYYEQYF.

This clonotype has only a few counts. The rearrangement links TRBV28 to TRBJ2-3; no clear D. Germline V gene lookup returns CDR1 MDHEN and CDR2 SYDVKM. Trimming pared 8 bases from V and 2 bases from J, leaving 17 bases between. This CDR3 has 15 residues. CDR3 in DNA: TGTGCCAGCCTGGGGATGGCTTTTGCCACAGATACGCAGTATTTT. Protein sequence: CASLGMAFATDTQYF.

At least ten counts were recorded for this clonotype. V gene TRBV7-2 combines with J gene TRBJ1-5; D is unclear. The V gene lost 2 bases and the J gene lost 3 bases, with 11 bases spanning the gap. Germline CDR1 is SGHTA and CDR2 is FQGNSA. The CDR3 is 15 amino acids. The CDR3 bases are TGTGCCAGCAGCTTAAAGTCTCGGTACAATCAGCCCCAGCATTTT. Translation gives CASSLKSRYNQPQHF. The full variable domain, with the rest looked up from reference TRBV7-2 and TRBJ1-5, is GAGVSQSPSNKVTEKGKDVELRCDPISGHTALYWYRQSLGQGLEFLIYFQGNSAPDKSGLPSDRFSAERTGGSVSTLTIQRTQQEDSAVYLCASSLKSRYNQPQHFGDGTRLSIL.

This clonotype was recorded only once. The J gene is TRBJ2-3, the V gene TRBV2; 8 nucleotides align to TRBD2. The germline gives CDR1 SNHLY, CDR2 FYNNEI. V gave up 3 bases and J gave up 2 bases; unmatched junction bases: 4. The length of the CDR3 is 15 residues. CDR3 loop: CASSDRGGLTDTQYF. CDR3 in DNA: TGTGCCAGCAGTGACCGGGGGGGCCTCACAGATACGCAGTATTTT.

The table lists this clonotype with many counts. V usage is TRBV20-1 and J usage is TRBJ2-3; D remains ambiguous. V dropped 4 bases and J dropped 0 bases, with 8 bases sitting between them. Looked up from germline, CDR1 is DFQATT and CDR2 is SNEGSKA (reference sequence). CDR3 size: 13 residues. The CDR3 sequence: CSATGFSTDTQYF. In DNA, the CDR3 is TGCAGTGCTACCGGGTTTAGCACAGATACGCAGTATTTT.